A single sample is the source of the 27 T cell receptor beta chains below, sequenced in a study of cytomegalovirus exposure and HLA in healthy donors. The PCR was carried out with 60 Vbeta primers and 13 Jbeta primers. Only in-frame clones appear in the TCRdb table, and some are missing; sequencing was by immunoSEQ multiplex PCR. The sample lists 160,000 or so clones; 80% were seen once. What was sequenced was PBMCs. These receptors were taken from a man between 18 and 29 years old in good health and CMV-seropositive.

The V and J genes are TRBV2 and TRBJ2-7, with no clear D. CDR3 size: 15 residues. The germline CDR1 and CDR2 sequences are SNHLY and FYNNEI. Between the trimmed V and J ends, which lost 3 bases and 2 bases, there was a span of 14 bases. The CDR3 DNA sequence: TGTGCCAGCAGTGACTCGCCAGGATACCCCTACGAGCAGTACTTC. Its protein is CASSDSPGYPYEQYF.

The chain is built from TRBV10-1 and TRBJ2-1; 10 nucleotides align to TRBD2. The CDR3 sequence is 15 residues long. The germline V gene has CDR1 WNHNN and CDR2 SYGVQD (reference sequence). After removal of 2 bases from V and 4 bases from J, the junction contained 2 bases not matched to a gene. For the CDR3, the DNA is TGCGCCAGCAGTGAGACTAGCGGGATTTACAATGAGCAGTTCTTC. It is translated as CASSETSGIYNEQFF.

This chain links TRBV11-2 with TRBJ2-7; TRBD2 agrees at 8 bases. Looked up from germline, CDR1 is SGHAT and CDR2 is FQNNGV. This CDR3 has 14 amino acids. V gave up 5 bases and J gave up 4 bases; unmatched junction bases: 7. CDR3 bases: TGTGCCAGCAGCCCACCCCAGCGGGAGTACGAGCAGTACTTC. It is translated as CASSPPQREYEQYF.

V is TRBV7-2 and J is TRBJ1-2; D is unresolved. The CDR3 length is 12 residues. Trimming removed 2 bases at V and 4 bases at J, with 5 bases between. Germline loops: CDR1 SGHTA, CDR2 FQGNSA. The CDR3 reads CASSLLAYGYTF. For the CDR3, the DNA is TGTGCCAGCAGCTTATTGGCCTATGGCTACACCTTC. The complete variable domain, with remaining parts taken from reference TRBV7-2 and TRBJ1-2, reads GAGVSQSPSNKVTEKGKDVELRCDPISGHTALYWYRQSLGQGLEFLIYFQGNSAPDKSGLPSDRFSAERTGGSVSTLTIQRTQQEDSAVYLCASSLLAYGYTFGSGTRLTVV.

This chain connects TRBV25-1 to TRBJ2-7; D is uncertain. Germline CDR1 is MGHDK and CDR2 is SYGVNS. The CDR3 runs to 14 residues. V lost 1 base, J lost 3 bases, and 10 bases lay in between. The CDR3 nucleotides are TGTGCCAGCAGTGAATCTGGCAGAGGCTACGAGCAGTACTTC. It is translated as CASSESGRGYEQYF.

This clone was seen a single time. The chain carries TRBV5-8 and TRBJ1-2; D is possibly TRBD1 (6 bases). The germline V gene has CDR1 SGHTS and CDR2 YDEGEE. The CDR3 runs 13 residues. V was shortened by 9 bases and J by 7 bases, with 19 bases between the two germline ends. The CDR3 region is CATTHYRGSGYTF. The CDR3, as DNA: TGTGCCACCACACATTATAGGGGGTCTGGCTACACCTTC. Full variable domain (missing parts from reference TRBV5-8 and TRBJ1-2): EAGVTQSPTHLIKTRGQQATLRCSPISGHTSVYWYQQALGLGLQFLLWYDEGEERNRGNFPPRFSGRQFPNYSSELNVNALELEDSALYLCATTHYRGSGYTFGSGTRLTVV.

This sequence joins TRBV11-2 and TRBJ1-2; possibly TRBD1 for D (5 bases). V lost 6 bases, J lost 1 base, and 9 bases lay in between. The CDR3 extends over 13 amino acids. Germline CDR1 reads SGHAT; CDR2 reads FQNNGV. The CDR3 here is CASSDSLNYGYTF. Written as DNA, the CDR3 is TGTGCCAGCAGTGACAGCCTTAACTATGGCTACACCTTC. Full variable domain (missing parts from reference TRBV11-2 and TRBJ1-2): EAGVAQSPRYKIIEKRQSVAFWCNPISGHATLYWYQQILGQGPKLLIQFQNNGVVDDSQLPKDRFSAERLKGVDSTLKIQPAKLEDSAVYLCASSDSLNYGYTFGSGTRLTVV.

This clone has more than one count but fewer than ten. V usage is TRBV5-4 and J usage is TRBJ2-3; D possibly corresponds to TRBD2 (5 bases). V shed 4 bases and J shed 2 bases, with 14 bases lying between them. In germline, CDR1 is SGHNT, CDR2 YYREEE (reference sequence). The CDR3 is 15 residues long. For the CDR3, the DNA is TGTGCCAGCAGCAAGGACTCTACAACCACAGATACGCAGTATTTT. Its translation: CASSKDSTTTDTQYF.

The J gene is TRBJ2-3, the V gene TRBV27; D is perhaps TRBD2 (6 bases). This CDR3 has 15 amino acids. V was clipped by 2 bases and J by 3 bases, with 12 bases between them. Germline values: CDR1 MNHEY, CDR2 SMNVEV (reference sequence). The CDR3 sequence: CASSLGLGRTDTQYF. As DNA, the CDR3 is TGTGCCAGCAGTTTAGGCCTCGGGAGAACAGATACGCAGTATTTT.

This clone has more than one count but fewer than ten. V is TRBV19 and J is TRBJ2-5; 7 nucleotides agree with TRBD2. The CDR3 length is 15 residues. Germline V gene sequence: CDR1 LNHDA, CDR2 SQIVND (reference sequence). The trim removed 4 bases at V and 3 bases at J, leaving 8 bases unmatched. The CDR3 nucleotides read TGTGCCAGTAGTAGCCTAGCGGACTTCAAAGAGACCCAGTACTTC. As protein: CASSSLADFKETQYF.

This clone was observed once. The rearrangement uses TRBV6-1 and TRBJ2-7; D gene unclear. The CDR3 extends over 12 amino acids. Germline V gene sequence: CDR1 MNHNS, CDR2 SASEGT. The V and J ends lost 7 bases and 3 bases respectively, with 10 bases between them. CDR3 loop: CASTRNDYEQYF. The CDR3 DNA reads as TGTGCCAGCACCAGGAATGACTACGAGCAGTACTTC.

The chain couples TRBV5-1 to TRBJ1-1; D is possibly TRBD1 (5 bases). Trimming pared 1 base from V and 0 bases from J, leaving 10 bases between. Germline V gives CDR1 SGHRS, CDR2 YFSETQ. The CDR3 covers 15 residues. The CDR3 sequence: CASSLSGHLNTEAFF. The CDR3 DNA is TGCGCCAGCAGCTTGTCAGGACACCTGAACACTGAAGCTTTCTTT.

DNA of the CDR3: TGCGCCAGCAGCTTGACGGGGGGCGAGCAGTACTTC. Protein: CASSLTGGEQYF. The chain has TRBV5-1 and TRBJ2-7; 7 bases are shared with TRBD2. J gave up 6 bases and V 1 base, and 1 base lay outside the gene matches. Germline V gene lookup returns CDR1 SGHRS and CDR2 YFSETQ. This CDR3 region has 12 residues.

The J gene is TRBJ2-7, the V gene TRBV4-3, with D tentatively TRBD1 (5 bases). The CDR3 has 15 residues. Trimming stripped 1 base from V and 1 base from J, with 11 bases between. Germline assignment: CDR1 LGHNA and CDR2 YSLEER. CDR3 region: CASSQVRAGSYEQYF. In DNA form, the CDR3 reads TGCGCCAGCAGCCAAGTCAGGGCAGGGTCCTACGAGCAGTACTTC.

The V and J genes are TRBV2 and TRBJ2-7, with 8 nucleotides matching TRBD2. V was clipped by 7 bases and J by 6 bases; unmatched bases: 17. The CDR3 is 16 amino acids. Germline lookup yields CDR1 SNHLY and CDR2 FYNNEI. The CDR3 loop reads CASNDIPGLDLSEQYF. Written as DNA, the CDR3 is TGTGCCAGCAACGACATTCCGGGACTAGATCTTTCCGAGCAGTACTTC.

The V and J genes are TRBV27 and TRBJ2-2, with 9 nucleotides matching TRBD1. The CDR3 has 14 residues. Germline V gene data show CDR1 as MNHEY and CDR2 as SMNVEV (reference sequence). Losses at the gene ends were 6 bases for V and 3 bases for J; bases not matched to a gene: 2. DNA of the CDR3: TGTGCCAGCAGAACAGGGGGCTACACCGGGGAGCTGTTTTTT. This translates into CASRTGGYTGELFF.

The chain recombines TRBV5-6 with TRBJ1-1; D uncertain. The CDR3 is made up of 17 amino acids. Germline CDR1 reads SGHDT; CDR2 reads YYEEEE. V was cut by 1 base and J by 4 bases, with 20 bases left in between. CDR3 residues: CASSLNFRPTRGTEAFF. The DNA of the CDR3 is TGTGCCAGCAGCTTGAATTTTCGACCAACCCGCGGCACTGAAGCTTTCTTT.

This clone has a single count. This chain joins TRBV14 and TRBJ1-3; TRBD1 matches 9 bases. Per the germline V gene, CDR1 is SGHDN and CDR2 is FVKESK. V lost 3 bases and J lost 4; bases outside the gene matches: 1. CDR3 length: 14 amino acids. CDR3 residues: CASSQGQGGNTIYF. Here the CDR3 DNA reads TGTGCCAGCAGCCAGGGACAGGGAGGAAACACCATATATTTT.

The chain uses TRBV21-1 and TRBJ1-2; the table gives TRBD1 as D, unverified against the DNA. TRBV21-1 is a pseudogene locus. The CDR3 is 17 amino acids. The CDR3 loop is CASSKDRGPLANYGYTF. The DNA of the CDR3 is TGTGCCAGCAGCAAAGACAGGGGACCCCTAGCTAACTATGGCTACACCTTC.

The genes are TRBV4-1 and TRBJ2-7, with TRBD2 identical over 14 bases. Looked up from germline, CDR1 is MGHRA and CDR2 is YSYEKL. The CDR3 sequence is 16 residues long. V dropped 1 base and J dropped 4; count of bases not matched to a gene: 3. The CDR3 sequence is CASSQAGTSGSYEQYF. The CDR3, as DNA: TGCGCCAGCAGCCAAGCGGGGACTAGCGGGAGTTACGAGCAGTACTTC.

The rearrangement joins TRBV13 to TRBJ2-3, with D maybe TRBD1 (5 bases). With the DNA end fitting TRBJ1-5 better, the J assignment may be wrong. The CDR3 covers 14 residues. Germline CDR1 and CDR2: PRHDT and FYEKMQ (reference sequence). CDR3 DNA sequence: TGTGCCAGCAGAACTGGGGGGGGTACAGATACGCAGCATTTT. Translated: CASRTGGGTDTQHF.

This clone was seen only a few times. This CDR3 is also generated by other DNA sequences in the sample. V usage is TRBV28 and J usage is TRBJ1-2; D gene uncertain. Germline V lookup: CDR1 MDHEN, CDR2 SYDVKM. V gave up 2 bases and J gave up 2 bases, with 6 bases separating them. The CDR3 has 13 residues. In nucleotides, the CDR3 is TGTGCCAGCAGTTTAGGGCAAAACTATGGCTACACCTTC. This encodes CASSLGQNYGYTF.

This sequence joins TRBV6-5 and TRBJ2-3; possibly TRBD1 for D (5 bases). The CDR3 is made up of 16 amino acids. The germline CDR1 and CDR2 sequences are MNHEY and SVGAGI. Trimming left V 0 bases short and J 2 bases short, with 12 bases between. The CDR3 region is CASSYSPGRNTDTQYF. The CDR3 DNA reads TGTGCCAGCAGTTACTCGCCAGGGCGTAACACAGATACGCAGTATTTT.

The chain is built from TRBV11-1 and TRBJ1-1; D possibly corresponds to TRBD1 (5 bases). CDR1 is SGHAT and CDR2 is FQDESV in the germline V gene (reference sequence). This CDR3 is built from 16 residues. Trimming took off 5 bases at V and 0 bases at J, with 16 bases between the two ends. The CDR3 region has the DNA TGTGCCAGCAGCACAGATCGACAGATCCTGAACACTGAAGCTTTCTTT. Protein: CASSTDRQILNTEAFF.

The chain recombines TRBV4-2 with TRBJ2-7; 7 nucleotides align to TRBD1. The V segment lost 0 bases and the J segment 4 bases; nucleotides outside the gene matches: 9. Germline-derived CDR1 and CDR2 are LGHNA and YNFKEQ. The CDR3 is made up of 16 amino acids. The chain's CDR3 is CASSQDVETGRYEQYF. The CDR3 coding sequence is TGTGCCAGCAGCCAAGATGTGGAGACAGGGCGATACGAGCAGTACTTC.

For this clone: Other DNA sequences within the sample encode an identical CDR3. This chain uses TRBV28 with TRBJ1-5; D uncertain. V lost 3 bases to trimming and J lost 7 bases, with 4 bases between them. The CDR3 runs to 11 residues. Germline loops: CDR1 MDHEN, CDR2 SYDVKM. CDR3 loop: CASSFGQPQHF. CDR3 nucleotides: TGTGCCAGCAGTTTCGGGCAGCCCCAGCATTTT.

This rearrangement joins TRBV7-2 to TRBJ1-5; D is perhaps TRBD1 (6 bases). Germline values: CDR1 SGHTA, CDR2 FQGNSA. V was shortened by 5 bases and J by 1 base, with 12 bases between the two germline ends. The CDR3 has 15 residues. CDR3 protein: CASSEWGGSNQPQHF. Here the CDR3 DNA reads TGTGCCAGCAGCGAATGGGGGGGCAGCAATCAGCCCCAGCATTTT.